Each of the 23 T cell receptor beta chains below was sequenced from the same sample in a study of response to subunit inactivated influenza vaccine. TCRdb independently ran MiXCR on the RT-PCR reads; one entry per CDR3 protein. The table lists fewer than 700,000 distinct CDR3 sequences, under 15% of them singletons. The source material was PBMCs from blood, sampled roughly 45 days after vaccination. Receptors were obtained from a man aged 45-65 years who received an inactivated influenza vaccine.

Ten or more counts support this clonotype. This chain links TRBV12-3 or TRBV12-4 with TRBJ1-1; no reliable D call. Trimming left V 6 bases short and J 6 bases short, with 14 bases between. CDR3 length: 13 residues. As DNA, the CDR3 is TGTGCCAGCAGCCCCGGAGTTATTTCTGAAGCTTTCTTT. It is translated as CASSPGVISEAFF.

In this sample, this clonotype turned up a few times. This chain links TRBV6-2 or TRBV6-3 with TRBJ2-1; 7 bases fit TRBD1. This CDR3 comprises 14 residues. The ends lost 0 bases at V and 7 bases at J; junction bases unmatched: 3. CDR1 and CDR2 (germline): MNHEY, SVGEGT. The CDR3 here is CASSYSFRGNEQFF. The CDR3, as DNA: TGTGCCAGCAGTTACTCTTTCAGGGGGAATGAGCAGTTCTTC.

This clonotype was recorded at least ten times. This chain connects TRBV5-1 to TRBJ2-2; D remains unclear. Trimming stripped 4 bases from V and 0 bases from J, with 13 bases between. The germline V gene has CDR1 SGHRS and CDR2 YFSETQ. CDR3 length: 16 residues. Written as DNA, the CDR3 is TGCGCCAGCAGCCCTCTTGGACCGACGAACACCGGGGAGCTGTTTTTT. It yields the protein CASSPLGPTNTGELFF.

This clonotype was seen more than once but under ten times. The genes are TRBV20-1 and TRBJ1-1; D unresolved. The CDR3 loop spans 14 amino acids. Germline V gene sequence: CDR1 DFQATT, CDR2 SNEGSKA (reference sequence). The V end was cut by 2 bases, the J end by 5 bases, with 15 bases between. The CDR3 bases are TGCAGTGCTAGACCGGGAGGTGGTAGTACTGAAGCTTTCTTT. Amino acid sequence: CSARPGGGSTEAFF.

This chain connects TRBV7-9 to TRBJ1-1, with 7 nucleotides matching TRBD1. The CDR3 consists of 12 residues. Germline values: CDR1 SEHNR, CDR2 FQNEAQ (reference sequence). The ends lost 4 bases at V and 7 bases at J; junction bases unmatched: 3. The CDR3 DNA follows: TGTGCCAGCAGCTGGGGGACAGTTGAAGCTTTCTTT. This sequence encodes CASSWGTVEAFF.

This chain joins TRBV7-2 and TRBJ2-3; D remains unclear. V lost 5 bases, J lost 2 bases, and 11 bases lay in between. CDR3 length equals 14 residues. Looked up from germline, CDR1 is SGHTA and CDR2 is FQGNSA. CDR3: CASSPRAYTDTQYF. CDR3 bases: TGTGCCAGCAGCCCTAGGGCCTACACAGATACGCAGTATTTT.

The chain carries TRBV4-1 and TRBJ1-1; D is unclear. The germline gives CDR1 MGHRA, CDR2 YSYEKL. This CDR3 has 15 amino acids. Trimming removed 2 bases from V and 0 bases from J, with 10 bases in between. The CDR3 region has the DNA TGCGCCAGCAGCCAACAAGAACAGCTGAACACTGAAGCTTTCTTT. It codes for CASSQQEQLNTEAFF.

The table lists this clonotype with many counts. The CDR3 bases are TGCGCCAGCAGCTGGAGGGGACAGGGCACCCAAGAGACCCAGTACTTC. It specifies CASSWRGQGTQETQYF. This sequence joins TRBV5-1 and TRBJ2-5; 9 bases line up with TRBD1. With 3 bases clipped from V and 1 base from J, the junction kept 7 bases outside the gene matches. Per the germline V gene, CDR1 is SGHRS and CDR2 is YFSETQ. The CDR3 consists of 16 residues.

This CDR3 is CATSVGYEQYF. In DNA, the CDR3 is TGTGCCACCAGTGTTGGGTACGAGCAGTACTTC. The chain recombines TRBV24-1 with TRBJ2-7; D call uncertain. The CDR3 sequence is 11 residues long. Germline CDR1 KGHDR, CDR2 SFDVKD. V lost 5 bases and J 4 bases, leaving 5 bases between the germline ends.

This rearrangement joins TRBV5-1 to TRBJ2-2; maybe TRBD1 (6 bases). V was shortened by 4 bases and J by 0 bases, with 16 bases between the two germline ends. CDR3 length equals 17 residues. The germline V gene has CDR1 SGHRS and CDR2 YFSETQ. For the CDR3, the DNA is TGCGCCAGCAGCCCCCTGGCAGGGGATACGAACACCGGGGAGCTGTTTTTT. Protein: CASSPLAGDTNTGELFF.

CDR3 in DNA: TGCAGCGCCCTCCGGGACACTAAAGATACGCAGTATTTT. Translated, it gives CSALRDTKDTQYF. The gene calls are TRBV29-1 and TRBJ2-3; a possible D gene is TRBD1 (6 bases). V lost 7 bases, J lost 5 bases, and 16 bases lay in between. The V gene's germline CDR1 is SQVTM and CDR2 ANQGSEA. The CDR3 is 13 amino acids.

This chain joins TRBV4-3 and TRBJ2-3; the D is unclear. Germline assignment: CDR1 LGHNA and CDR2 YSLEER. This CDR3 spans 14 amino acids. The ends were cut back, 1 base at V and 2 bases at J, with 7 bases in the middle. CDR3 coding DNA: TGCGCCAGCAGCCAAGGGAGTTTCACAGATACGCAGTATTTT. Translating gives CASSQGSFTDTQYF.

The V and J genes are TRBV5-1 and TRBJ2-1, with 8 bases aligning to TRBD2. With V trimmed by 0 bases and J by 12 bases, 17 bases remained unmatched. Germline lookup yields CDR1 SGHRS and CDR2 YFSETQ. This CDR3 region has 17 residues. For the CDR3, the DNA is TGCGCCAGCAGCTTGGCGTCGGGCGGGAGGACCTCTGGGGTGCAGTTCTTC. As protein: CASSLASGGRTSGVQFF. The full variable domain, rest sourced from reference TRBV5-1 and TRBJ2-1, is KAGVTQTPRYLIKTRGQQVTLSCSPISGHRSVSWYQQTPGQGLQFLFEYFSETQRNKGNFPGRFSGRQFSNSRSEMNVSTLELGDSALYLCASSLASGGRTSGVQFFGPGTRLTVL.

This clonotype was seen a handful of times. This chain uses TRBV4-3 with TRBJ2-5; 11 nucleotides match TRBD1. V trimming: 4 bases; J trimming: 6 bases; junction bases outside the gene matches: 7. The CDR3 spans 15 residues. Per the germline V gene, CDR1 is LGHNA and CDR2 is YSLEER. The CDR3 loop is CASSPSGTGGQTQYF. DNA of the CDR3: TGCGCCAGCAGCCCTTCAGGGACAGGGGGACAGACCCAGTACTTC.

There are many counts of this clonotype. This sequence joins TRBV24-1 and TRBJ2-3; 7 bases line up with TRBD2. Germline lookup yields CDR1 KGHDR and CDR2 SFDVKD. The CDR3 has 14 amino acids. The V segment lost 6 bases and the J segment 3 bases; nucleotides outside the gene matches: 5. CDR3 loop: CATSPGGVTDTQYF. The CDR3 DNA reads TGTGCCACCAGTCCGGGGGGAGTGACAGATACGCAGTATTTT.

This clonotype showed up many times. The rearrangement joins TRBV12-3 or TRBV12-4 to TRBJ2-1, with 8 bases identical to TRBD2. The J segment lost 0 bases and the V segment lost 8 bases, leaving 9 bases of the junction unmatched. The CDR3 consists of 16 residues. The CDR3 is CASRHRAGGSYNEQFF. The CDR3 bases are TGTGCCAGCCGACATCGGGCGGGGGGCTCCTACAATGAGCAGTTCTTC.

This clonotype was seen only a few times. The rearrangement links TRBV20-1 to TRBJ2-4; perhaps TRBD1 as D (6 bases). The germline V and J ends were trimmed by 4 bases and 1 base, with 8 bases remaining between them. Germline loops: CDR1 DFQATT, CDR2 SNEGSKA (reference sequence). This CDR3 comprises 13 residues. The CDR3 here is CSAIDRAKNIQYF. CDR3 sequence (DNA): TGCAGTGCTATAGACAGGGCCAAAAACATTCAGTACTTC.

The J gene is TRBJ2-2, the V gene TRBV15; D remains unclear. Per germline, CDR1 LNHNV and CDR2 YYDKDF (reference sequence). V was trimmed by 6 bases and J by 6 bases, leaving 14 bases between them. The CDR3 totals 14 residues. The CDR3 loop is CATRNHGRPGELFF. DNA for the CDR3: TGTGCCACCAGAAACCATGGAAGACCCGGGGAGCTGTTTTTT.

Ten or more counts support this clonotype. The chain joins TRBV20-1 to TRBJ2-3; 13 bases align to TRBD2. The germline gives CDR1 DFQATT, CDR2 SNEGSKA (reference sequence). This CDR3 contains 14 residues. V trimming: 6 bases; J trimming: 7 bases; junction bases outside the gene matches: 7. CDR3 coding DNA: TGCAGTGCCAAACTAGCGGGAGGGCCTAATACGCAGTATTTT. Protein sequence: CSAKLAGGPNTQYF.

The chain is built from TRBV5-1 and TRBJ2-7, with 8 bases matching TRBD2. Germline lookup yields CDR1 SGHRS and CDR2 YFSETQ. The CDR3 consists of 14 residues. Trimming at V came to 0 bases and at J to 6 bases, leaving 5 bases not matched to a gene. Here the CDR3 reads CASSLGPREGEQYF. CDR3 DNA sequence: TGCGCCAGCAGCTTGGGGCCTCGGGAGGGCGAGCAGTACTTC.

This clonotype showed up just a few times. CDR3 loop: CASSQVDLSNQPQHF. CDR3 in DNA: TGCGCCAGCAGCCAAGTGGACCTGAGCAATCAGCCCCAGCATTTT. The chain has TRBV4-1 and TRBJ1-5, with D unresolved. The CDR3 is made up of 15 amino acids. Trimming stripped 1 base from V and 1 base from J, with 8 bases between. Germline V gives CDR1 MGHRA, CDR2 YSYEKL.

The chain links TRBV29-1 to TRBJ2-1, with D uncertain. V was cut by 3 bases and J by 5 bases, with 17 bases left in between. This CDR3 region has 15 residues. Per germline, CDR1 SQVTM and CDR2 ANQGSEA. This CDR3 reads CSVDRSFSENNEQFF. CDR3 nucleotide sequence: TGCAGCGTTGACAGGAGCTTTTCCGAGAACAATGAGCAGTTCTTC.

This clonotype showed up just a few times. The chain recombines TRBV4-1 with TRBJ1-4, with 7 positions matching TRBD1. The CDR3 loop spans 15 amino acids. Germline-derived CDR1 and CDR2 are MGHRA and YSYEKL. V dropped 4 bases and J dropped 2; count of bases not matched to a gene: 4. CDR3 loop: CASSPETGTNEKLFF. CDR3 coding DNA: TGCGCCAGCAGCCCGGAGACAGGGACTAATGAAAAACTGTTTTTT.